The rows below give T cell receptor beta chains drawn from one sample of a study of CD8+ T cells in alopecia areata. The assay was immunoSEQ multiplex PCR, and TCRdb's table has in-frame clones only and misses some. Of 170,000 or so clones listed, approximately 55% are singletons. The sequenced sample was CD8+ T cells sorted from blood, obtained at week 24, from a patient treated with tofacitinib. All receptors come from a human donor with alopecia areata. CDR3s include the opening cysteine and the closing phenylalanine or tryptophan. The order of the fields is D gene, V gene, clone size, J gene, CDR3 DNA, CDR3 protein. The D gene is left open where the match is weak. The size field is filled for only some rows; it gives once, few, many or a size class.

d_gene: .; v_gene: TRBV7-2; abundance: .; j_gene: TRBJ2-2; CDR3nt: TGTGCCAGCAGCTCCAGGGCTACCGGGGAGCTGTTTTTT; CDR3aa: CASSSRATGELFF
d_gene: TRBD2; v_gene: TRBV9; abundance: .; j_gene: TRBJ2-1; CDR3nt: TGTGCCAGCAGAATAGCGGGGGGGCCAGAGAATGAGCAGTTCTTC; CDR3aa: CASRIAGGPENEQFF
d_gene: TRBD1; v_gene: TRBV29-1; abundance: few; j_gene: TRBJ2-1; CDR3nt: TGCAGCGTTCCCACCGGGACAGGGACCTACAATGAGCAGTTCTTC; CDR3aa: CSVPTGTGTYNEQFF
d_gene: .; v_gene: TRBV27; abundance: .; j_gene: TRBJ1-2; CDR3nt: TGTGCCACCCATCGGGGGGACTATGGCTACACCTTC; CDR3aa: CATHRGDYGYTF
d_gene: .; v_gene: TRBV11-1; abundance: .; j_gene: TRBJ2-1; CDR3nt: TGTGCCAGCAGTTTGATGGCGAATGAGCAGTTCTTC; CDR3aa: CASSLMANEQFF
d_gene: .; v_gene: TRBV7-2; abundance: few; j_gene: TRBJ2-2; CDR3nt: TGTGCCAGCAGCCCTACTGGGAGGCGGACCGGGGAGCTGTTTTTT; CDR3aa: CASSPTGRRTGELFF
d_gene: .; v_gene: TRBV14; abundance: .; j_gene: TRBJ1-2; CDR3nt: TGTGCCAGCAGCCAAGATATGACAGCATATGGCTACACCTTC; CDR3aa: CASSQDMTAYGYTF
d_gene: TRBD1; v_gene: TRBV27; abundance: .; j_gene: TRBJ2-7; CDR3nt: TGTGCCAGCAGTTTATCCAGGGGGCGCTCCTACGAGCAGTACTTC; CDR3aa: CASSLSRGRSYEQYF
d_gene: TRBD1; v_gene: TRBV7-2; abundance: .; j_gene: TRBJ2-7; CDR3nt: TGTGCCAGCAGCCCGGACAGGCTTTACGAGCAGTACTTC; CDR3aa: CASSPDRLYEQYF
d_gene: TRBD1; v_gene: TRBV2; abundance: few; j_gene: TRBJ1-2; CDR3nt: TGTGCCAGCAGTGGGGGACAGTACTATGGCTACACCTTC; CDR3aa: CASSGGQYYGYTF
d_gene: TRBD1; v_gene: TRBV7-2; abundance: .; j_gene: TRBJ2-7; CDR3nt: TGTGCCAGCAGCTGGGGACAGGGGTACGAGCAGTACTTC; CDR3aa: CASSWGQGYEQYF
d_gene: TRBD1; v_gene: TRBV2; abundance: .; j_gene: TRBJ2-2; CDR3nt: TGTGCCAGCAGAAGGGGACAGACGAACACCGGGGAGCTGTTTTTT; CDR3aa: CASRRGQTNTGELFF
d_gene: .; v_gene: TRBV29-1; abundance: .; j_gene: TRBJ2-7; CDR3nt: TGCAGCGTTGAGAGACCCAGGGGGGGGTCCTACGAGCAGTACTTC; CDR3aa: CSVERPRGGSYEQYF
d_gene: .; v_gene: TRBV4-3; abundance: .; j_gene: TRBJ2-6; CDR3nt: TGCGCCAGCAGCCAAGGGGGTTTTAGTGAGGGCTCTGGGGCCAACGTCCTGACTTTC; CDR3aa: CASSQGGFSEGSGANVLTF
d_gene: TRBD1; v_gene: TRBV30; abundance: few; j_gene: TRBJ1-4; CDR3nt: TGTGCCTGGAGTGAGGGACAGACTAATGAAAAACTGTTTTTT; CDR3aa: CAWSEGQTNEKLFF
d_gene: TRBD1; v_gene: TRBV5-1; abundance: .; j_gene: TRBJ2-7; CDR3nt: TGCGCCAGCAGCTTAACAGGGGGCCAAGCCGAGCAGTACTTC; CDR3aa: CASSLTGGQAEQYF
d_gene: .; v_gene: TRBV9; abundance: .; j_gene: TRBJ2-1; CDR3nt: TGTGCCAGCAGCGTACAGGGGAATGAGCAGTTCTTC; CDR3aa: CASSVQGNEQFF
d_gene: .; v_gene: TRBV13; abundance: .; j_gene: TRBJ2-7; CDR3nt: TGTGCCAGCAGCTTGAACCAGGGGCCAATATACGAGCAGTACTTC; CDR3aa: CASSLNQGPIYEQYF
d_gene: .; v_gene: TRBV4-1; abundance: few; j_gene: TRBJ2-7; CDR3nt: TGCGCCAGCAGCCAAGAAATAACAGCTTACGAGCAGTACTTC; CDR3aa: CASSQEITAYEQYF
d_gene: TRBD1; v_gene: TRBV7-7; abundance: .; j_gene: TRBJ2-7; CDR3nt: TGTGCCAGCAGTCGAACAGGGGGAGACGACGAGCAGTACTTC; CDR3aa: CASSRTGGDDEQYF
d_gene: TRBD1; v_gene: TRBV23-1; abundance: .; j_gene: TRBJ1-6; CDR3nt: TGCGCCAGCAGTCAAGTTGACAGGGCTTATAATTCACCCCTCCACTTT; CDR3aa: CASSQVDRAYNSPLHF
d_gene: .; v_gene: TRBV7-9; abundance: .; j_gene: TRBJ1-2; CDR3nt: TGTGCCAGCAGGGGTGATTTCTATGGCTACACCTTC; CDR3aa: CASRGDFYGYTF
d_gene: TRBD1; v_gene: TRBV6-5; abundance: few; j_gene: TRBJ2-1; CDR3nt: TGTGCCAGCAGTCCTCGGGACAGGCGGTTGGATGAGCAGTTCTTC; CDR3aa: CASSPRDRRLDEQFF
d_gene: .; v_gene: TRBV30; abundance: .; j_gene: TRBJ1-1; CDR3nt: TGTGCCTGGAGTGTACTTGAACTCATGAACACTGAAGCTTTCTTT; CDR3aa: CAWSVLELMNTEAFF
d_gene: .; v_gene: TRBV30; abundance: .; j_gene: TRBJ2-7; CDR3nt: TGTGCCTGGAGTGTAAACGGCTACGAGCAGTACTTC; CDR3aa: CAWSVNGYEQYF
d_gene: .; v_gene: TRBV29-1; abundance: few; j_gene: TRBJ2-2; CDR3nt: TGCAGCGCCCCAAGGAGCACCGGGGAGCTGTTTTTT; CDR3aa: CSAPRSTGELFF
d_gene: .; v_gene: TRBV2; abundance: few; j_gene: TRBJ2-7; CDR3nt: TGTGCCAGCAGTGACGGCTCTGACACCTACGAGCAGTACTTC; CDR3aa: CASSDGSDTYEQYF
d_gene: TRBD1; v_gene: TRBV7-2; abundance: once; j_gene: TRBJ1-4; CDR3nt: TGTGCCAGCAGCTGGGACAGACTTAATGAAAAACTGTTTTTT; CDR3aa: CASSWDRLNEKLFF
d_gene: .; v_gene: TRBV29-1; abundance: .; j_gene: TRBJ2-3; CDR3nt: TGCAGCGTTGAAGATCAGGGTTGGGGCACAGATACGCAGTATTTT; CDR3aa: CSVEDQGWGTDTQYF
d_gene: TRBD2; v_gene: TRBV29-1; abundance: few; j_gene: TRBJ2-7; CDR3nt: TGCAGCGTTGAAGGGGAGGGGTCTCACTACGAGCAGTACTTC; CDR3aa: CSVEGEGSHYEQYF
d_gene: .; v_gene: TRBV2; abundance: .; j_gene: TRBJ2-5; CDR3nt: TGTGCCAGCACCGACAGACAAGAGACCCAGTACTTC; CDR3aa: CASTDRQETQYF
d_gene: .; v_gene: TRBV9; abundance: few; j_gene: TRBJ1-3; CDR3nt: TGTGCCAGCAGCCCACGGGGCCTGACGGGGGACACCATATATTTT; CDR3aa: CASSPRGLTGDTIYF
d_gene: TRBD2; v_gene: TRBV5-6; abundance: .; j_gene: TRBJ2-1; CDR3nt: TGTGCCAGCAGTTATGGACTAGATTGGGTCTTC; CDR3aa: CASSYGLDWVF
d_gene: .; v_gene: TRBV25-1; abundance: .; j_gene: TRBJ2-1; CDR3nt: TGTGCCAGCAGTGAATTGAGCCTAACCGATGAGCAGTTCTTC; CDR3aa: CASSELSLTDEQFF
d_gene: .; v_gene: TRBV25-1; abundance: .; j_gene: TRBJ1-5; CDR3nt: TGTGCCAGCAGTGGGGGGACGGTTAGCAATCAGCCCCAGCATTTT; CDR3aa: CASSGGTVSNQPQHF
d_gene: .; v_gene: TRBV30; abundance: .; j_gene: TRBJ1-2; CDR3nt: TGTGCCTGGAGTGGGGGGCAAGGAGGTTATGGCTACACCTTC; CDR3aa: CAWSGGQGGYGYTF
d_gene: .; v_gene: TRBV13; abundance: .; j_gene: TRBJ2-7; CDR3nt: TGTGCCAGCAGCTTAGGCGTACAGGGATCCTACGAGCAGTACTTC; CDR3aa: CASSLGVQGSYEQYF
d_gene: .; v_gene: TRBV27; abundance: .; j_gene: TRBJ2-5; CDR3nt: TGTGCCAGCAGCCCAGGGGTGTCGGAAGAGACCCAGTACTTC; CDR3aa: CASSPGVSEETQYF
d_gene: TRBD1; v_gene: TRBV15; abundance: .; j_gene: TRBJ2-7; CDR3nt: TGTGCCACCAGCTCCCCGGGACAGGGATCCTACGAGCAGTACTTC; CDR3aa: CATSSPGQGSYEQYF
d_gene: .; v_gene: TRBV7-3; abundance: .; j_gene: TRBJ2-7; CDR3nt: TGTGCCAGCAGCCCAAGGGCCGGGCACAGGCCTGTTTACGAGCAGTACTTC; CDR3aa: CASSPRAGHRPVYEQYF
d_gene: .; v_gene: TRBV2; abundance: few; j_gene: TRBJ1-6; CDR3nt: TGTGCCAGCAGTGATCGGTTGGACTATAATTCACCCCTCCACTTT; CDR3aa: CASSDRLDYNSPLHF
d_gene: .; v_gene: TRBV9; abundance: .; j_gene: TRBJ2-5; CDR3nt: TGTGCCAGCAGCCCCCGGACGGTCCCAAAGACCCAGTACTTC; CDR3aa: CASSPRTVPKTQYF
d_gene: .; v_gene: TRBV7-9; abundance: .; j_gene: TRBJ1-1; CDR3nt: TGTGCCAGCAGCTTCGGACACGTTGGCACTGAAGCTTTCTTT; CDR3aa: CASSFGHVGTEAFF
d_gene: .; v_gene: TRBV29-1; abundance: .; j_gene: TRBJ2-7; CDR3nt: TGCAGCGTGAGATCGAGCTACGAGCAGTACTTC; CDR3aa: CSVRSSYEQYF
d_gene: TRBD1; v_gene: TRBV11-2; abundance: .; j_gene: TRBJ1-1; CDR3nt: TGTGCCAGCAGCCTAACCCAGGGGGGAGGCACTGAAGCTTTCTTT; CDR3aa: CASSLTQGGGTEAFF
d_gene: .; v_gene: TRBV5-1; abundance: .; j_gene: TRBJ1-4; CDR3nt: TGCGCCAGCAGCTTGTCCATTGGCACTAATGAAAAACTGTTTTTT; CDR3aa: CASSLSIGTNEKLFF
d_gene: .; v_gene: TRBV11-2; abundance: .; j_gene: TRBJ1-1; CDR3nt: TGTGCCAGCAGCGAGGGACTGTTGGCTTTCTTT; CDR3aa: CASSEGLLAFF
d_gene: .; v_gene: TRBV5-4; abundance: few; j_gene: TRBJ2-2; CDR3nt: TGTGCCAGCAGCTTGGTAATTCGTTCAGGGGACACCGGGGAGCTGTTTTTT; CDR3aa: CASSLVIRSGDTGELFF
d_gene: TRBD2; v_gene: TRBV7-2; abundance: .; j_gene: TRBJ2-7; CDR3nt: TGTGCCAGCAGCCCTGGACCTCCCCGTGATAGCGGGATCTCCTACGAGCAGTACTTC; CDR3aa: CASSPGPPRDSGISYEQYF
d_gene: .; v_gene: TRBV27; abundance: .; j_gene: TRBJ1-2; CDR3nt: TGTGCCAGCAGTTTATCGTGGGCAGGAGGAACCTTCTATGGCTACACCTTC; CDR3aa: CASSLSWAGGTFYGYTF
d_gene: .; v_gene: TRBV5-1; abundance: .; j_gene: TRBJ2-7; CDR3nt: TGCGCCAGCAGCACGGCCCCCAAGGACACAATTACCTACGAGCAGTACTTC; CDR3aa: CASSTAPKDTITYEQYF
d_gene: .; v_gene: TRBV2; abundance: .; j_gene: TRBJ2-1; CDR3nt: TGTGCCAGTTGGATTGGAGGGGAGGACAATGAGCAGTTCTTC; CDR3aa: CASWIGGEDNEQFF